A selection of T cell receptor beta chains follows, all from one sample in a study of shared clonotypes between healthy human individuals. Assay: immunoSEQ multiplex PCR; the TCRdb copy retains only in-frame clones and omits some. The data contain 2,500,000 or so clones, 90% to 95% of them singletons. Sequences were obtained from naive CD4+ T cells from PBMCs. The receptors stem from a man younger than 35 in good health. Some clones in this sample may be carry-over from other donors' samples. Each CDR3 is given with its conserved first and last residue. A D gene is named only where the DNA matches it firmly.

J: TRBJ1-2
D: .
V: TRBV28
CDR3: CASSSTGTAYHGYTF
DNA: TGTGCCAGCAGTTCAACCGGGACCGCATATCATGGCTACACCTTC

J: TRBJ2-3
D: .
V: TRBV7-2
CDR3: CASSYLPDTDTQYF
DNA: TGTGCCAGCAGCTATCTTCCGGACACAGATACGCAGTATTTT

J: TRBJ2-2
D: .
V: TRBV2
CDR3: CASNRDNTGELFF
DNA: TGTGCCAGCAACAGGGACAACACCGGGGAGCTGTTTTTT

J: TRBJ2-7
D: .
V: TRBV29-1
CDR3: CSVVGGGYEQYF
DNA: TGCAGCGTTGTGGGGGGTGGCTACGAGCAGTACTTC

J: TRBJ1-1
D: .
V: TRBV18
CDR3: CASSLETGGAEAFF
DNA: TGTGCCAGCTCACTAGAGACAGGCGGCGCTGAAGCTTTCTTT

J: TRBJ2-1
D: .
V: TRBV11-2
CDR3: CASSFGGRYNEQFF
DNA: TGTGCCAGCAGCTTCGGCGGGCGCTACAATGAGCAGTTCTTC

J: TRBJ2-7
D: TRBD1
V: TRBV5-1
CDR3: CASSLGAQGNEQYF
DNA: TGCGCCAGCAGCTTAGGGGCACAGGGGAACGAGCAGTACTTC

J: TRBJ2-3
D: .
V: TRBV7-2
CDR3: CASSLILVPPNTQYF
DNA: TGTGCCAGCAGCTTAATACTAGTTCCACCCAATACGCAGTATTTT

J: TRBJ2-7
D: TRBD1
V: TRBV28
CDR3: CASSSPGQGSYEQYF
DNA: TGTGCCAGCAGTAGCCCGGGACAGGGATCTTACGAGCAGTACTTC

J: TRBJ2-3
D: TRBD2
V: TRBV6-5
CDR3: CASSYVAGDVADTQYF
DNA: TGTGCCAGCAGTTACGTGGCGGGAGATGTCGCAGATACGCAGTATTTT

J: TRBJ1-3
D: TRBD1
V: TRBV10-3
CDR3: CAIRGQGAGNTIYF
DNA: TGTGCCATCAGGGGACAGGGAGCAGGAAACACCATATATTTT

J: TRBJ1-2
D: .
V: TRBV10-3
CDR3: CAISEKDSLWRTF
DNA: TGTGCCATCAGTGAAAAGGACAGCCTGTGGCGCACCTTC

J: TRBJ2-1
D: TRBD2
V: TRBV11-2
CDR3: CASGVFGTSGNEQFF
DNA: TGTGCCAGCGGGGTGTTTGGGACTAGCGGTAATGAGCAGTTCTTC

J: TRBJ2-5
D: .
V: TRBV4-1
CDR3: CASSQGPPETQYF
DNA: TGCGCCAGCAGCCAAGGCCCCCCCGAGACCCAGTACTTC